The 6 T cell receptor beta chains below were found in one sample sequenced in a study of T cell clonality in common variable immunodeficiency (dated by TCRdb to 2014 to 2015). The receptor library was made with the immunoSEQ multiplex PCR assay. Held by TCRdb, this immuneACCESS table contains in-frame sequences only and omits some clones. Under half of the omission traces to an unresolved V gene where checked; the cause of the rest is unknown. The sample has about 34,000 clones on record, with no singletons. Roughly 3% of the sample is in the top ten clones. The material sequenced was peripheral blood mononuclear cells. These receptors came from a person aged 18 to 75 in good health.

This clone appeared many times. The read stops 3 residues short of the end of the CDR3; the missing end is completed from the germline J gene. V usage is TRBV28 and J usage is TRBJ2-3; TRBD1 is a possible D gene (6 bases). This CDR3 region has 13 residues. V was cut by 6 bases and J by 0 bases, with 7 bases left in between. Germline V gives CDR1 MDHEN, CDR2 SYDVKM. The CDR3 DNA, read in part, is TGTGCCAGCAGAACAGGGAGCACAGATACG. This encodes CASRTGSTDT. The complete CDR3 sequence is CASRTGSTDTQYF. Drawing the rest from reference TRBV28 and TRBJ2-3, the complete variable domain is DVKVTQSSRYLVKRTGEKVFLECVQDMDHENMFWYRQDPGLGLRLIYFSYDVKMKEKGDIPEGYSVSREKKERFSLILESASTNQTSMYLCASRTGSTDTQYFGPGTRLTVL.

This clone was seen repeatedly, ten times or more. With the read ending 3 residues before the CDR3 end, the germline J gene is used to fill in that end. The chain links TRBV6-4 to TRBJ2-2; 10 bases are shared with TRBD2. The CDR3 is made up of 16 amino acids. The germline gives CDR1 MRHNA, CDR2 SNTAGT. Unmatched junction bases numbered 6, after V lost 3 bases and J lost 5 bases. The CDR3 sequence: CASSERIAGGTGELFF. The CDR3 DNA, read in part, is TGTGCCAGCAGTGAGAGAATAGCGGGAGGTACCGGGGAG.

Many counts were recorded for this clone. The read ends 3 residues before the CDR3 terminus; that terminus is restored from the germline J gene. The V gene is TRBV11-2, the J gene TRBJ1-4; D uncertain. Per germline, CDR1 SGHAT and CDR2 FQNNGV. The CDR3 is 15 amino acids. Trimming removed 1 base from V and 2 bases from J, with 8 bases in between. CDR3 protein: CASSLVRGTNEKLFF. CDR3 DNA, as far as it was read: TGTGCCAGCAGCTTAGTTCGCGGGACTAATGAAAAA.

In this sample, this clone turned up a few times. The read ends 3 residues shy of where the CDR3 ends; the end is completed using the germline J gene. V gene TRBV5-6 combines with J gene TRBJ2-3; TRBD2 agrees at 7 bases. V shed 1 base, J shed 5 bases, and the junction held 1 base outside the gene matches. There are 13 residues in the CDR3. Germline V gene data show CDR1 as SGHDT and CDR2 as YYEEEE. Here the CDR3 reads CASSLSGVDTQYF. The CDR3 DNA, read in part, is TGTGCCAGCAGCTTGAGCGGGGTAGATACG.

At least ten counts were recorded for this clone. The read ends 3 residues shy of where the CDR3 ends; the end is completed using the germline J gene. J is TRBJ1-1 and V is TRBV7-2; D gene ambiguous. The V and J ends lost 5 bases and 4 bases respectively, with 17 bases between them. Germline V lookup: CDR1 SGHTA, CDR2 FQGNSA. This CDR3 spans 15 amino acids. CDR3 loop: CASSDDKRLSTEAFF. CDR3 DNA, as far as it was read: TGTGCCAGCAGCGACGACAAACGGCTTAGCACTGAA.

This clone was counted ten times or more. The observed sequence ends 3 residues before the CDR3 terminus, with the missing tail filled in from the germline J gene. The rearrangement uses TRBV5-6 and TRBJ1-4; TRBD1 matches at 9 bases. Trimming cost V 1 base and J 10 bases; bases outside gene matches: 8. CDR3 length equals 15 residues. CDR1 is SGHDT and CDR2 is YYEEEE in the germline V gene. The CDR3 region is CASSLRDRDFGKLFF. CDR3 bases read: TGTGCCAGCAGCTTGAGGGACAGGGATTTTGGAAAA.